This T cell receptor (beta chain) was recorded in a study of blood T cell repertoires in COVID-19. For the study at large: Spain, Italy and the United States supplied samples that represented acute and convalescent COVID-19. The analysed material was cDNA or gDNA that came from T cells, B-cell-depleted T cells, or PBMCs.

Authors' processing steps: It was from reference gene primer amplification that nucleated cell counts were estimated. Sequencing was performed with immunoSEQ multiplex PCR; in TCRdb, only in-frame clones are kept and a portion is missing. V, J and clone size reflect that table, while D and trimming were determined from the DNA. The data show around 100,000 clones, with around nine tenths seen just once and around 3.1% held by the top ten. This CDR3 spans 15 amino acids. Trimming removed 2 bases at V and 5 bases at J, with 15 bases between. Germline V gene sequence: CDR1 SGHAT, CDR2 FQNNGV. The sequence derives from a man aged 50 to 60 in a cohort sampled during active COVID-19. The chain combines TRBV11-2 with TRBJ1-2; tentative D call: TRBD1 (6 bases). Sequencing used peripheral blood. Here the CDR3 DNA reads TGTGCCAGCAGCTTACTTGGACAGATGAGATATGGCTACACCTTC. It is translated as CASSLLGQMRYGYTF.